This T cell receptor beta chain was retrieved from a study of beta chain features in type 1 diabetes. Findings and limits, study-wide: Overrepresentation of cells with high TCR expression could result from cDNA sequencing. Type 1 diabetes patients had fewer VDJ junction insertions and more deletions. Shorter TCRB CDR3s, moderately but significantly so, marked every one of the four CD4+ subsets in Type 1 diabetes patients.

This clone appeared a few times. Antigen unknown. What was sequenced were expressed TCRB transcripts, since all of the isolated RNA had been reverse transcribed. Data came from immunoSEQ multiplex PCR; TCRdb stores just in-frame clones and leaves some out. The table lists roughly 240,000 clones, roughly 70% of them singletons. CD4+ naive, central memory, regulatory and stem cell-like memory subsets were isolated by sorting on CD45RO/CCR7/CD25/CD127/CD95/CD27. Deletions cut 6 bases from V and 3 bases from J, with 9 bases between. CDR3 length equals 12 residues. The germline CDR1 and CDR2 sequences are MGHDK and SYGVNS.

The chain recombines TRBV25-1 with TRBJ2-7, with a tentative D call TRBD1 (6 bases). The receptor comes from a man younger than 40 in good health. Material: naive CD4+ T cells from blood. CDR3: CASSRTVYEQYF. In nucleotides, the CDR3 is TGTGCCAGCAGCCGGACAGTCTACGAGCAGTACTTC.